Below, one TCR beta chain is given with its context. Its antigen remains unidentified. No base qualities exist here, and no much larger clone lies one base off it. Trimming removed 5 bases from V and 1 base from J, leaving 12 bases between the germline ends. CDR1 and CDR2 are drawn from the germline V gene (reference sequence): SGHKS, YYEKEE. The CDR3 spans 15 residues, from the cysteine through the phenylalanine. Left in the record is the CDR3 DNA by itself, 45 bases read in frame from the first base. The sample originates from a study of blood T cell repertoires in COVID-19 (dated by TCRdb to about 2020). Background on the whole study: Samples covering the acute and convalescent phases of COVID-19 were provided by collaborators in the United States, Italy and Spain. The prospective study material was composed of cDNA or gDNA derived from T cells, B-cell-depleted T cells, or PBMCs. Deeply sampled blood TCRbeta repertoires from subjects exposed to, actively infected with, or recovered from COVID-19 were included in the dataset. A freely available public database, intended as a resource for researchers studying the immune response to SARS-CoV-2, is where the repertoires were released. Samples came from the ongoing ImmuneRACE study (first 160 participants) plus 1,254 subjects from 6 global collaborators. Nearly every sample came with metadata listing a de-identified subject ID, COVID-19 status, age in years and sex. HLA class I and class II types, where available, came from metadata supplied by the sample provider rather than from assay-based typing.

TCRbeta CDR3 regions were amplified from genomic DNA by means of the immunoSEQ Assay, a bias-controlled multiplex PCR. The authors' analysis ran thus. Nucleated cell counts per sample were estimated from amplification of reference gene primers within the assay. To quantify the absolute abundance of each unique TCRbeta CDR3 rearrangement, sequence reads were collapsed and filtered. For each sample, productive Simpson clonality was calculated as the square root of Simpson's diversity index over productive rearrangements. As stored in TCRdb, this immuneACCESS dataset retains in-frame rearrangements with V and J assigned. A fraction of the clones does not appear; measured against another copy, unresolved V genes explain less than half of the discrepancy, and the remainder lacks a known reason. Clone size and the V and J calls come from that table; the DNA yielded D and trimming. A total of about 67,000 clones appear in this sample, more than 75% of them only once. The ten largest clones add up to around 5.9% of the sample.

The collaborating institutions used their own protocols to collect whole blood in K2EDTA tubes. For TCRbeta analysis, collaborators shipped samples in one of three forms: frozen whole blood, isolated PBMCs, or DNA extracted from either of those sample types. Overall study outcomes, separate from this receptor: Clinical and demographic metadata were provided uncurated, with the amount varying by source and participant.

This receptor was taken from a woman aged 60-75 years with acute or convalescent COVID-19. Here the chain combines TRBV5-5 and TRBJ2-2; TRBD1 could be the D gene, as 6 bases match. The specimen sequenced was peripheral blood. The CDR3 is CASRSTGMNTGELFF. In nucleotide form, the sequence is TGTGCCAGCAGATCTACAGGGATGAACACCGGGGAGCTGTTTTTT. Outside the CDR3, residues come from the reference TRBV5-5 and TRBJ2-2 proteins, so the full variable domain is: DAGVTQSPTHLIKTRGQQVTLRCSPISGHKSVSWYQQVLGQGPQFIFQYYEKEERGRGNFPDRFSARQFPNYSSELNVNALLLGDSALYLCASRSTGMNTGELFFGEGSRLTVL.